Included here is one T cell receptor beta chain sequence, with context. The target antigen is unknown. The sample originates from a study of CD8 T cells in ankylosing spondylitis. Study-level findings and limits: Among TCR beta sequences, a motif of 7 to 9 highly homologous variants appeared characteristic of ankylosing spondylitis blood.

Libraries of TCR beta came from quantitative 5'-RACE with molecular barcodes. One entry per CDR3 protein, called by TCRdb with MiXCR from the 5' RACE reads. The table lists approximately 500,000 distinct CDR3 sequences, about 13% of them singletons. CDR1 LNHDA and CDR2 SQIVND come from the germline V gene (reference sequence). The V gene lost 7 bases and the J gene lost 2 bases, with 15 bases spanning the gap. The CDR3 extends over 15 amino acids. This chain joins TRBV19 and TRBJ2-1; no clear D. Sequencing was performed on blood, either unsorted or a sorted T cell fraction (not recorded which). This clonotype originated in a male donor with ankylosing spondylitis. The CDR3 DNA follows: TGTGCCAGTACTTCTACCGGGTTCACCTACAATGAGCAGTTCTTC. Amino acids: CASTSTGFTYNEQFF. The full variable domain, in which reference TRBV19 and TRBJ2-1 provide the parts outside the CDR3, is DGGITQSPKYLFRKEGQNVTLSCEQNLNHDAMYWYRQDPGQGLRLIYYSQIVNDFQKGDIAEGYSVSREKKESFPLTVTSAQKNPTAFYLCASTSTGFTYNEQFFGPGTRLTVL.